This TCR beta chain was recovered during a study of T cell responses to AZD1222 COVID-19 vaccine. General study findings and limits: Donors, mostly white British, included more females; clonal diversity was possibly underestimated. Repertoires were collected only later (after the peak T cell response had occurred). Two AZD1222 doses significantly raised spike-specific TCR breadth and depth over controls. Researchers report vaccine-associated CD4 TCRs spanning spike, with dominance at 160-218 and 743-854.

With respect to this clone: The target antigen is unknown.

Clones were sequenced by immunoSEQ multiplex PCR, and TCRdb holds only the in-frame ones, with some missing. The table records 75,000 to 95,000 clones, 89% of them present only once. Trimming shortened V by 8 bases and J by 0 bases, and 17 bases separated the two germline ends. Germline V gives CDR1 KGHDR, CDR2 SFDVKD. The CDR3 runs to 16 residues. The chain uses TRBV24-1 and TRBJ2-3; perhaps D is TRBD1 or TRBD2 (5 bases each). The TCR originated in an adult who received the AZD1222 COVID-19 vaccine. Specimen: peripheral blood, collected 28 days after the second AZD1222 dose. The CDR3 here is CATTADPGTSTDTQYF. For the CDR3, the DNA is TGTGCCACCACAGCGGACCCGGGGACCAGCACAGATACGCAGTATTTT.